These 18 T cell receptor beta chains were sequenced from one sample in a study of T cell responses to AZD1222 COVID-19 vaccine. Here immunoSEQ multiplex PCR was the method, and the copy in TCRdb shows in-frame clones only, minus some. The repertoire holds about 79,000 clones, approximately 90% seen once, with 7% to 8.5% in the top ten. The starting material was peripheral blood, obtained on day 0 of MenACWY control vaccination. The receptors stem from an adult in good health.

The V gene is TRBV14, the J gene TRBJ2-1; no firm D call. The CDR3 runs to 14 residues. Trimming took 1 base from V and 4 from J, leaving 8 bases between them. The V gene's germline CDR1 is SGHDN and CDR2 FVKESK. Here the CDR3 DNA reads TGTGCCAGCAGCCAAGGGGTAGATTACAATGAGCAGTTCTTC. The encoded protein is CASSQGVDYNEQFF.

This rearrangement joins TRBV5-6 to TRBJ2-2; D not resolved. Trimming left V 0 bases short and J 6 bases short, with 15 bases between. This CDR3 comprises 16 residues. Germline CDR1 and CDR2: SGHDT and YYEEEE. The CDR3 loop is CASSLDAAPSAGELFF. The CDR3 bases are TGTGCCAGCAGCTTGGATGCAGCCCCGAGTGCCGGGGAGCTGTTTTTT.

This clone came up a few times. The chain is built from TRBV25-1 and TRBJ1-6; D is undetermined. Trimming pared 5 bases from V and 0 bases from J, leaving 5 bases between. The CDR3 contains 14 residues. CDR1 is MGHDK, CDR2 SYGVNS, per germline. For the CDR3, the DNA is TGTGCCAGCAGTCGAAGCTCCTATAATTCACCCCTCCACTTT. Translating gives CASSRSSYNSPLHF.

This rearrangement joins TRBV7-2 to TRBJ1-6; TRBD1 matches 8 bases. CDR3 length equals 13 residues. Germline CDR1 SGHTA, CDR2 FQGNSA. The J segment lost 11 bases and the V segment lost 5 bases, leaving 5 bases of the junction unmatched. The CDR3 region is CASSLDRGAPLHF. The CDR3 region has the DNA TGTGCCAGCAGCCTCGACAGGGGAGCACCCCTCCACTTT.

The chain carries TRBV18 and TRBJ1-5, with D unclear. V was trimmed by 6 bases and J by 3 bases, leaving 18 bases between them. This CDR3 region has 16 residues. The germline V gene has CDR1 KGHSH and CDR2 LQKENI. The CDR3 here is CASSLQRPGNNQPQHF. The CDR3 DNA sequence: TGTGCCAGCTCTCTCCAAAGACCCGGGAACAATCAGCCCCAGCATTTT.

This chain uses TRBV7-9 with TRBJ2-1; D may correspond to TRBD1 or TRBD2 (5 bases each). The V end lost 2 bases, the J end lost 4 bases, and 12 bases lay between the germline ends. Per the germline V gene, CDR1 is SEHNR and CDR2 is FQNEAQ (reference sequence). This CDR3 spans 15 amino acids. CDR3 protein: CASSLRGSSYNEQFF. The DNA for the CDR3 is TGTGCCAGCAGCTTACGGGGCTCTTCATACAATGAGCAGTTCTTC.

The CDR3 loop is CASSVAYNEQFF. Written as DNA, the CDR3 is TGTGCCAGCAGCGTAGCTTACAATGAGCAGTTCTTC. The chain joins TRBV9 to TRBJ2-1; D gene ambiguous. Per germline, CDR1 SGDLS and CDR2 YYNGEE. V lost 0 bases to trimming and J lost 4 bases, with 2 bases between them. The CDR3 is made up of 12 amino acids. Full variable domain (missing parts from reference TRBV9 and TRBJ2-1): DSGVTQTPKHLITATGQRVTLRCSPRSGDLSVYWYQQSLDQGLQFLIQYYNGEERAKGNILERFSAQQFPDLHSELNLSSLELGDSALYFCASSVAYNEQFFGPGTRLTVL.

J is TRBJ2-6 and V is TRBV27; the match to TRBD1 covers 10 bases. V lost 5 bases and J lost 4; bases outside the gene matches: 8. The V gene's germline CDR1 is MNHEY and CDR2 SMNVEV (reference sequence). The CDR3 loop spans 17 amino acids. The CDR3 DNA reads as TGTGCCAGCAGTGAATCGGACAGGGGGGCCGGGGCCAACGTCCTGACTTTC. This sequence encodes CASSESDRGAGANVLTF.

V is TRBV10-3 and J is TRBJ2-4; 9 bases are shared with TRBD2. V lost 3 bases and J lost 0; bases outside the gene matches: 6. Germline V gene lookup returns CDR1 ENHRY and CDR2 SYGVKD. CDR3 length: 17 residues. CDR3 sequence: CAISESPSGIAKNIQYF. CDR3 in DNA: TGTGCCATCAGTGAATCCCCTAGCGGGATAGCCAAAAACATTCAGTACTTC.

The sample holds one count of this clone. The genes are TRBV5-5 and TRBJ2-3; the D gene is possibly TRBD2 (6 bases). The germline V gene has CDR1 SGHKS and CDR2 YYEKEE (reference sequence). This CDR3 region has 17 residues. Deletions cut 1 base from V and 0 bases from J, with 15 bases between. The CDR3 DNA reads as TGTGCCAGCAGCTTGCCCCCCCGGGACTCTAGCACAGATACGCAGTATTTT. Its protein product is CASSLPPRDSSTDTQYF.

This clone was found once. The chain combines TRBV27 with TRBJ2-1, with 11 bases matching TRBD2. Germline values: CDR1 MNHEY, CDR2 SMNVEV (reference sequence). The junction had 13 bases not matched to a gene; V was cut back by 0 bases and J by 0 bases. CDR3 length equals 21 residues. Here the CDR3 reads CASSLSGRLAGGIRSYNEQFF. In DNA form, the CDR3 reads TGTGCCAGCAGTTTATCGGGCAGGTTAGCGGGAGGGATTCGCTCCTACAATGAGCAGTTCTTC.

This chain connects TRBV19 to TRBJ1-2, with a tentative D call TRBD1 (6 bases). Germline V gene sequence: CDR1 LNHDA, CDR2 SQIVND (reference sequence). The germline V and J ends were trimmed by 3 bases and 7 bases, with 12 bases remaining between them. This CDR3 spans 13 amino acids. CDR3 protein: CASSIGAGAGYTF. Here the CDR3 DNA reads TGTGCCAGTAGTATCGGGGCAGGGGCTGGCTACACCTTC.

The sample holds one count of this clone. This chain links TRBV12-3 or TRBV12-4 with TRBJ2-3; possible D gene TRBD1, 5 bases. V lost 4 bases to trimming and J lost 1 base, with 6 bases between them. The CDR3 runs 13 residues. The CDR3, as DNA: TGTGCCAGCAGTTGGGGCGGCACAGATACGCAGTATTTT. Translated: CASSWGGTDTQYF.

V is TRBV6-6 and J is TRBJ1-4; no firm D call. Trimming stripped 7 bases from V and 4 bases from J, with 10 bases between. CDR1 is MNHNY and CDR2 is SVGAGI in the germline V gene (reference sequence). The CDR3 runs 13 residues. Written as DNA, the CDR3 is TGTGCCAGCAAGACGGCGGATAATGAAAAACTGTTTTTT. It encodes CASKTADNEKLFF.

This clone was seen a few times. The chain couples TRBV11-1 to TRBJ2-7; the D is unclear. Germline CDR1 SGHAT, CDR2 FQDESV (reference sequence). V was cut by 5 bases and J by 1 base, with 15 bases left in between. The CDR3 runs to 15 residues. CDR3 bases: TGTGCCAGCAGCCATTATATCGGGCAGTCCTACGAGCAGTACTTC. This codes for CASSHYIGQSYEQYF.

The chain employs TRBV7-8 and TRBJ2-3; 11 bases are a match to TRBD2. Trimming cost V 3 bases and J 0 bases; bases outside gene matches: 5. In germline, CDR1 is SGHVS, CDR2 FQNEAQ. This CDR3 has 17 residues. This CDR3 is CASSLTSGTASTDTQYF. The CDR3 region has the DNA TGTGCCAGCAGCTTGACTAGCGGGACTGCTAGCACAGATACGCAGTATTTT.

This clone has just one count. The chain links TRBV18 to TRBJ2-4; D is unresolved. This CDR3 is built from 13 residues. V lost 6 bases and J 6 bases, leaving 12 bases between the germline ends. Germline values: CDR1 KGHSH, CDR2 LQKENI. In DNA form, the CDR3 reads TGTGCCAGCTCCCCCCCGGATGGAAACATTCAGTACTTC. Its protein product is CASSPPDGNIQYF.

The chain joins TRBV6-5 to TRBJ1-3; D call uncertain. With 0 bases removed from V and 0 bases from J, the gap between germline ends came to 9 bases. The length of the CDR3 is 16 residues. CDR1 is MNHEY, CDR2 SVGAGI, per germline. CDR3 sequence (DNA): TGTGCCAGCAGTTACTCCGACACTAGCTCTGGAAACACCATATATTTT. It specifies CASSYSDTSSGNTIYF.